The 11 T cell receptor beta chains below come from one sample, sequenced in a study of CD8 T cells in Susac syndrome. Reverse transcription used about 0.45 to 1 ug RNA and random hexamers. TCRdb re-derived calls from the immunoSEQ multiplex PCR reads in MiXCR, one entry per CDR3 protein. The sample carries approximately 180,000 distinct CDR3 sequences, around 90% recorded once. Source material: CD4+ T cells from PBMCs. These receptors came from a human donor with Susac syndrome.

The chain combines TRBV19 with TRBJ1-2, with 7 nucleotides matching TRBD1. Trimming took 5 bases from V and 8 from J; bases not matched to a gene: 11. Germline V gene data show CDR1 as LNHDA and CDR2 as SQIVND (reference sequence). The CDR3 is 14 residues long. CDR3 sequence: CASSPAPGTAGYTF. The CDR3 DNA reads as TGTGCCAGTAGTCCCGCGCCAGGGACAGCCGGCTACACCTTC.

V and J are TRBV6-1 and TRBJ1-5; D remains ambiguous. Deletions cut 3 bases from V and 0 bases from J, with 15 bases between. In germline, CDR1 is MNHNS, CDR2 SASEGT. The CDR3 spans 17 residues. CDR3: CASSEWPRIDSNQPQHF. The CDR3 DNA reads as TGTGCCAGCAGTGAGTGGCCACGAATTGATAGCAATCAGCCCCAGCATTTT.

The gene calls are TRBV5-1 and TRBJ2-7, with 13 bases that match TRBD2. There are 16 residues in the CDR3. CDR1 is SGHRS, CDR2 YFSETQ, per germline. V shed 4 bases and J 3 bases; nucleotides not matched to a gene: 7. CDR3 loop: CASSPRRTSGSYEQYF. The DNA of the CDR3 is TGCGCCAGCAGCCCCCGCCGGACTAGCGGGAGCTACGAGCAGTACTTC.

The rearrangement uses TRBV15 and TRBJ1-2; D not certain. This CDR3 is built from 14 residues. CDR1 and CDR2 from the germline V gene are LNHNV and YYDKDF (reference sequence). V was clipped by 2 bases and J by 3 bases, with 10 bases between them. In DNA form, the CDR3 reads TGTGCCACCAGCAGATTTACCGGGGACTATGGCTACACCTTC. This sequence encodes CATSRFTGDYGYTF.

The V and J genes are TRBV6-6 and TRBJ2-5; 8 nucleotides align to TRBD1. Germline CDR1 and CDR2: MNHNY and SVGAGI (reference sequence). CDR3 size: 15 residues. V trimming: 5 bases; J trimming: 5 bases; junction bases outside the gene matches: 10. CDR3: CASSHSGGLSETQYF. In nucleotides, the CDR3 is TGTGCCAGCAGTCATTCAGGGGGCTTATCGGAGACCCAGTACTTC.

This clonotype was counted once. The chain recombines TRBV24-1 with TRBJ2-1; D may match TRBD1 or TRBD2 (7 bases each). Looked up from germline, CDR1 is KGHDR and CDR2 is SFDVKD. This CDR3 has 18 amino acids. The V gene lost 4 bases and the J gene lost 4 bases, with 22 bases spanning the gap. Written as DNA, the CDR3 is TGTGCCACCAGTGACACTCCTAACGCAGGGGGGGGGTACAATGAGCAGTTCTTC. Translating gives CATSDTPNAGGGYNEQFF.

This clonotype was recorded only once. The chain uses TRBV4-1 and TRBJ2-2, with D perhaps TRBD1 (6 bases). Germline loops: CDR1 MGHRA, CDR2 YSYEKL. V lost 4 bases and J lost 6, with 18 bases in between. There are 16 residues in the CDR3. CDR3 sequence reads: CASSPRNRVISGELFF. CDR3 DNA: TGCGCCAGCAGCCCCAGAAACAGGGTTATCTCCGGGGAGCTGTTTTTT.

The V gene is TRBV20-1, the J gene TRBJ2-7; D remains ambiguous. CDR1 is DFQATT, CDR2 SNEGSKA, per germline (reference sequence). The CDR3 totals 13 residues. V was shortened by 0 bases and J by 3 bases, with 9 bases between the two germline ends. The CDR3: CSARDAVDYEQYF. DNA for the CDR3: TGCAGTGCTAGAGACGCGGTAGACTACGAGCAGTACTTC.

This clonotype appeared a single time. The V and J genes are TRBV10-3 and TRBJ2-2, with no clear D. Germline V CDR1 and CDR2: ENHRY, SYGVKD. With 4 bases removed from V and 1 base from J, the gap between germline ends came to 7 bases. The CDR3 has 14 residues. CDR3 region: CAISVERNTGELFF. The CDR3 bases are TGTGCCATCAGTGTAGAGCGGAACACCGGGGAGCTGTTTTTT.

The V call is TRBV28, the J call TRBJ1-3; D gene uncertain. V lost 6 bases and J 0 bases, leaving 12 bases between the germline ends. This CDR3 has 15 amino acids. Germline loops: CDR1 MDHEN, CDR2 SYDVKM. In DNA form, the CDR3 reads TGTGCCAGCAGGCCGAACTTAAGCTCTGGAAACACCATATATTTT. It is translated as CASRPNLSSGNTIYF.

The chain's CDR3 is CSASDKRDKLNEQFF. CDR3 nucleotide sequence: TGCAGTGCTAGTGATAAGCGGGATAAGCTGAATGAGCAGTTCTTC. V is TRBV20-1 and J is TRBJ2-1, with 7 positions matching TRBD2. CDR3 size: 15 residues. CDR1 and CDR2 (germline): DFQATT, SNEGSKA (reference sequence). V was pared by 3 bases and J by 7 bases, with 12 bases of the junction left unmatched.